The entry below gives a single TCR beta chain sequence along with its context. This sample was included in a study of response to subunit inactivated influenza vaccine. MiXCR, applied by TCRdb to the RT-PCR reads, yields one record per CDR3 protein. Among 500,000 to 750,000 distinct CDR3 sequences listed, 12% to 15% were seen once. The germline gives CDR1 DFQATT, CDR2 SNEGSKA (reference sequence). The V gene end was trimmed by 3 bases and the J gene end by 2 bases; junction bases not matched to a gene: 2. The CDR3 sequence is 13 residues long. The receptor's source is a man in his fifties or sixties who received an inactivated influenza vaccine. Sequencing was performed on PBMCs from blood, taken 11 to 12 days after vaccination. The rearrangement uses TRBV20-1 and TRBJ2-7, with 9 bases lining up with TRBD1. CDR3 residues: CSASRDRAYEQYF. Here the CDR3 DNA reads TGCAGTGCTAGTCGGGACAGGGCCTACGAGCAGTACTTC.